A selection of T cell receptor beta chains follows, all from one sample in a study of regulatory T cells in long-lasting Graves disease. TCRdb used MiXCR to reprocess the multiplex PCR reads, holding one entry per CDR3 protein. The data hold about 540,000 distinct CDR3 sequences, with about 14% observed a single time. The sample was also linked to a second study, of T cells in Graves' hyperthyroidism and ophthalmopathy.

Sequencing used peripheral blood mononuclear cells (PBMCs), obtained at new diagnosis, from a patient treated with antithyroid drugs. These receptors all stem from a man aged 25-45 years with Graves disease. CDR3s leave out the opening cysteine and the closing phenylalanine or tryptophan.

v_call	j_call	cdr3_aa
TRBV20-1	TRBJ1-6	SASDSNSPLH
TRBV15	TRBJ1-1	ATSRAGGTEAF
TRBV20-1	TRBJ2-5	SARVVGTVQETQY
TRBV5-1	TRBJ2-1	ASTIGTSGFNEQF
TRBV12-3/TRBV12-4	TRBJ1-2	ASSPQQGKDGYT
TRBV24-1	TRBJ1-2	ATSFSGGGEEGYT
TRBV5-1	TRBJ2-5	ASSLGTQETQY
TRBV6-2/TRBV6-3	TRBJ2-7	ASSSGRNSYEQY
TRBV7-2	TRBJ2-3	ASSFKSGPVDTQY
TRBV9	TRBJ1-6	ASSPRGGNRNNSPLH
TRBV27	TRBJ2-1	ASRTSSSYNEQF
TRBV12-3/TRBV12-4	TRBJ2-2	ASRVQEAIGELF
TRBV6-1	TRBJ2-3	ASRTAPGLGNPDTQY
TRBV7-8	TRBJ2-2	ASSFLGRANTGELF
TRBV13	TRBJ2-5	ASSPKAEETQY
TRBV28	TRBJ1-3	ASSPLTGRASGNTIY
TRBV11-2	TRBJ2-1	ASSLGGEERRHEQF
TRBV9	TRBJ2-3	ASSVGTGDADTQY
TRBV5-6	TRBJ1-6	ASSLATGSNSPLH
TRBV3-1	TRBJ1-1	ASSQEGGEEAF
TRBV7-9	TRBJ1-4	ASSPYGRGEKLF
TRBV7-9	TRBJ2-2	ASSRALSSLTGELF
TRBV30	TRBJ1-5	AWSADSDQPQH
TRBV5-4	TRBJ2-1	ASREREKDNEQF
TRBV29-1	TRBJ1-2	SVETGNYGYT
TRBV20-1	TRBJ2-2	SARGGNTGELF
TRBV20-1	TRBJ1-2	SASQGNYGYT
TRBV29-1	TRBJ2-6	SVEDGLAGVFGANVLT
TRBV30	TRBJ2-7	AWSKGSGYEQY
TRBV5-1	TRBJ2-7	ASSDSLIGEQY
TRBV5-1	TRBJ2-3	ASSLVSGGHTQY
TRBV7-3	TRBJ2-3	ASSRSGRGGTDTQY
TRBV3-1	TRBJ1-2	ASSQDSAANYGYT
TRBV2	TRBJ2-1	ASYGQGGNEQF
TRBV7-7	TRBJ2-5	ASSSQGPQETQY
TRBV7-9	TRBJ2-5	ASTTPLTSRGETQY
TRBV13	TRBJ2-1	ASSGTSPPNEQF
TRBV7-6	TRBJ2-3	ASSLAGGESTDTQY
TRBV6-1	TRBJ2-2	ASSEDRYTGELF
TRBV20-1	TRBJ2-3	SADEGLTDTQY
TRBV5-1	TRBJ1-1	ASRLGQASYATEAF
TRBV5-1	TRBJ2-7	ASSGLVGDEQY
TRBV27	TRBJ2-7	ASSSGTSGYEQY
TRBV20-1	TRBJ1-1	SARALTGQASAVF
TRBV3-1	TRBJ2-7	ASSRTGTGNYEQY